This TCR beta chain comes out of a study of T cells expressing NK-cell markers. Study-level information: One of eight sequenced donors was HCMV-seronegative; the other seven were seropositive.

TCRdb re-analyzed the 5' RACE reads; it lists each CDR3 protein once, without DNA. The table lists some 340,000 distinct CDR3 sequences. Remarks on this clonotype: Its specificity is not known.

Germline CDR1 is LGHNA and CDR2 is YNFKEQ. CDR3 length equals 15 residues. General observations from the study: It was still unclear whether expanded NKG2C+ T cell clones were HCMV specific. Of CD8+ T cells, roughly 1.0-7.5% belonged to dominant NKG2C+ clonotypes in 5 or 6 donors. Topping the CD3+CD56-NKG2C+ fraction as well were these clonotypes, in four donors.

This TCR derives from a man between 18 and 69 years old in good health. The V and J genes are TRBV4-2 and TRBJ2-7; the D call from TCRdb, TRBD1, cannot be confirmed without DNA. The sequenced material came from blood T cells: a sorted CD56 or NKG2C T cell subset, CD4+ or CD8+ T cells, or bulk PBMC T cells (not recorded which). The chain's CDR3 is CASSQVRDRGYEQYF.